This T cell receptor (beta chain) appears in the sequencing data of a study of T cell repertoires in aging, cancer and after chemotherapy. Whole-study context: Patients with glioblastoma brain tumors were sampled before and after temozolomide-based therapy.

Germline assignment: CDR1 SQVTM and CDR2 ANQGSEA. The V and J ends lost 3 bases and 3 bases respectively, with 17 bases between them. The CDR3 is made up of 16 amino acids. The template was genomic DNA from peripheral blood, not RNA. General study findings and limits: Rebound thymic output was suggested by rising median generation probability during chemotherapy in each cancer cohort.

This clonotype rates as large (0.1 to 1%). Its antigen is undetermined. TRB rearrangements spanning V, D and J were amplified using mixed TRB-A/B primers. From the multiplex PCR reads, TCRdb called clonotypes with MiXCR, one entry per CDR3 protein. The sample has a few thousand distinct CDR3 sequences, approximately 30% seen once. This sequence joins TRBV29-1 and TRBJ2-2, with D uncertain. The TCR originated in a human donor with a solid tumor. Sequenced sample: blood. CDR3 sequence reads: CSVDVRLPGHTGELFF. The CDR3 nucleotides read TGCAGCGTTGATGTCAGGCTTCCTGGGCACACCGGGGAGCTGTTTTTT.